The following is a TCR beta chain sequence with its context. Trimming removed 4 bases from V and 1 base from J, with 16 bases in between. This CDR3 comprises 16 residues. Germline CDR1 and CDR2: GTSNPN and SVGIG (reference sequence). The data belong to a study of control samples from healthy donors and cancer patients. This table comes from immunoSEQ multiplex PCR, and its TCRdb copy is limited to in-frame clones, with some not included. This table has more than 85,000 clones, about 90% appearing once. The chain combines TRBV30 with TRBJ2-2; D gene unclear. Sequenced: blood. The origin of this receptor is a woman aged 18 to 35 in good health. The CDR3 DNA reads as TGTGCCTGGAAAGATGTGGGGATTAGGAACACCGGGGAGCTGTTTTTT. This gives the protein CAWKDVGIRNTGELFF.